This TCR beta chain was documented in a study of blood T cells in healthy people across ages. Findings of the study overall: Long-lived donors carried more naive CD4+ cells and greater diversity than aged donors.

Primers used in a second PCR of about 7 to 12 cycles were a sample-barcoded 5' primer and a J-beta primer mix. MiXCR was run by TCRdb on the 5' RACE reads, yielding one entry per CDR3 protein. This table has approximately 780,000 distinct CDR3 sequences, roughly 25% appearing once. Per germline, CDR1 SGHRS and CDR2 YFSETQ. V was pared by 1 base and J by 3 bases, with 11 bases between. This CDR3 is built from 14 residues. Details on this clonotype: What it recognizes is unknown.

These data also formed part of another study, on T cells of mothers and their children.

The chain carries TRBV5-1 and TRBJ2-7, with D possibly TRBD1 on 7 matching bases. Input material: blood. This sequence was found in a boy aged 5-17 years in good health. The CDR3 protein is CASSLRQGGYEQYF. DNA for the CDR3: TGCGCCAGCAGCTTGCGGCAGGGGGGCTACGAGCAGTACTTC.